These T cell receptor beta chains were read from a single sample in a study of blood T cell repertoires in COVID-19. The table came from immunoSEQ multiplex PCR; TCRdb's copy has only in-frame clones and leaves some out. Of about 220,000 clones in the sample, approximately 85% were seen once. Sample: peripheral blood. These receptors came from a middle-aged man who had recovered from COVID-19. Both conserved end residues are trimmed from each CDR3.

>TRBJ2-7|TRBV2|12
ASSEVLLSYEQY
>TRBJ1-2|TRBV5-1|13
ASSLEDTSNYGYT
>TRBJ1-4|TRBV18|12
ASSQQGVNEKLF
>TRBJ2-1|TRBV7-9|15
ASSPGGAQKSYNEQF
>TRBJ2-1|TRBV7-9|14
ASSLGTGMARDEQF
>TRBJ2-7|TRBV21-1|13
ASSKGGQELYEQY
>TRBJ2-7|TRBV9|13
ASSVAEVRGYEQY
>TRBJ1-2|TRBV28|14
ASSLGGRGLNYGYT
>TRBJ2-7|TRBV5-4|11
ASSWGPSYEQY
>TRBJ2-3|TRBV5-1|16
ASSRGLAGGQRSDTQY
>TRBJ2-2|TRBV19|13
ASSIGQGGAGELF
>TRBJ2-1|TRBV12-5|13
ASGETGGTYNEQF
>TRBJ1-4|TRBV28|12
ASSLPPATEKLF
>TRBJ2-5|TRBV14|14
ASSRRTGLEQETQY
>TRBJ2-7|TRBV28|15
ASSLYQSGSVKYEQY
>TRBJ2-7|TRBV5-4|12
ASSPKRERVEQY
>TRBJ2-3|TRBV7-9|13
ASSQDRGPTDTQY
>TRBJ1-5|TRBV27|12
ASSPHTGDQAQH
>TRBJ1-3|TRBV7-6|15
ASSPRDSSFSGNTIY
>TRBJ2-7|TRBV27|16
ASRPFLAGRGASYEQY
>TRBJ2-1|TRBV11-3|11
ASSTRTSGEQF
>TRBJ2-2|TRBV28|15
ASSLRRGTGNTGELF
>TRBJ2-4|TRBV27|11
ASSLRAKNIQY
>TRBJ2-7|TRBV4-1|14
ASSQGGAGGGREQY
>TRBJ2-5|TRBV28|16
ASSSTYPGTGDQETQY
>TRBJ2-7|TRBV11-2|9
ASSSGDEQY
>TRBJ1-5|TRBV28|15
ASSLGSAVGRNQPQH
>TRBJ2-7|TRBV11-2|10
ASSPRAYEQY
>TRBJ1-4|TRBV6-5|13
ASSGAGTGNEKLF
>TRBJ1-4|TRBV6-5|14
ASSYNPGSTNEKLF
>TRBJ1-2|TRBV20-1|8
SATVDGYT
>TRBJ2-3|TRBV11-1|14
ASQGRGNHSTDTQY
>TRBJ1-2|TRBV13|13
ASSADQGASSGYT
>TRBJ2-1|TRBV6-4|15
ASSDPKGRGSGNEQF
>TRBJ2-7|TRBV2|13
ASSQGQQSSYEQY
>TRBJ2-1|TRBV6-5|13
ASSYSWLARNEQF
>TRBJ2-7|TRBV7-8|12
ASSLAVSSYEQY
>TRBJ1-2|TRBV30|12
AWTPTQGRYGYT
>TRBJ1-6|TRBV3-1/TRBV3-2|12
ASSQESLQGLLH
>TRBJ2-2|TRBV6-4|12
ASRLVAGTGELF
>TRBJ2-1|TRBV12-2|14
ASRLVTLAVYNEQF
>TRBJ2-7|TRBV28|12
ASSLSRSSYEQY
>TRBJ1-2|TRBV28|14
ASSLPQGTGPRGYT
>TRBJ2-4|TRBV7-8|14
ASSPDGGVTKNIQY
>TRBJ2-3|TRBV27|11
ASETSPSDTQY
>TRBJ2-3|TRBV9|13
ASSATGGEMDTQY
>TRBJ2-7|TRBV19|13
ASSMGTGSPYEQY
>TRBJ1-6|TRBV3-1/TRBV3-2|13
ASSQESRGNSPLH
>TRBJ2-3|TRBV11-2|14
ASSSVGGGSTDTQY
>TRBJ2-6|TRBV30|15
AWSVQGLRSGANVLT
>TRBJ1-5|TRBV5-8|13
ASSLNARLGQPQH
>TRBJ2-5|TRBV19|14
ASSMPSAPGMETQY
>TRBJ2-7|TRBV10-2|14
ASSERQPGLTYEQY
>TRBJ2-2|TRBV29-1|10
SVEAVSGELF
>TRBJ2-2|TRBV7-9|14
ASRFGGAATTGELF
>TRBJ2-7|TRBV28|17
ASNPGRGRLRGDSYEQY
>TRBJ1-6|TRBV10-3|10
AISGLNSPLH
>TRBJ1-1|TRBV6-5|12
ASSYSGQTREAF
>TRBJ2-1|TRBV14|14
ASSQDILAGNNEQF